The 12 T cell receptor beta chains presented below share a single source sample, sequenced in a study of T cells in Graves' hyperthyroidism and ophthalmopathy. What was amplified from RNA transcripts were TCR beta CDR3 regions. The study used the HTBI primer set for a first-round RT-PCR of the TCR CDR3. MiXCR, run by TCRdb on the multiplex PCR reads, gives a single entry per CDR3 protein. Here the sample spans approximately 370,000 distinct CDR3 sequences, more than 12% being singletons. The material sequenced was blood. All receptors come from a woman between 25 and 40 years old with Graves' hyperthyroidism.

This clonotype occurred many times. J is TRBJ1-2 and V is TRBV30; D gene unclear. Germline CDR1 reads GTSNPN; CDR2 reads SVGIG (reference sequence). Trimming removed 0 bases at V and 6 bases at J, with 14 bases between. There are 14 residues in the CDR3. The CDR3 loop reads CAWSVFVAAHGYTF. As DNA, the CDR3 is TGTGCCTGGAGTGTATTCGTCGCGGCTCATGGCTACACCTTC.

This clonotype was counted a few times. The rearrangement uses TRBV29-1 and TRBJ2-1; 13 nucleotides match TRBD2. Trimming took 6 bases from V and 7 from J; bases not matched to a gene: 3. CDR1 and CDR2 from the germline V gene are SQVTM and ANQGSEA. This CDR3 is built from 13 residues. Here the CDR3 reads CSVLAGGPNEQFF. The DNA for the CDR3 is TGCAGCGTACTAGCGGGAGGGCCTAATGAGCAGTTCTTC.

There are a few counts of this clonotype. The rearrangement links TRBV19 to TRBJ1-2; 7 nucleotides match TRBD1. The CDR3 runs 14 residues. Trimming cost V 5 bases and J 8 bases; bases outside gene matches: 11. CDR1 LNHDA and CDR2 SQIVND come from the germline V gene (reference sequence). This CDR3 is CASSFLDRVAGYTF. The DNA of the CDR3 is TGTGCCAGTAGTTTCCTCGACAGGGTGGCCGGCTACACCTTC.

J is TRBJ1-3 and V is TRBV7-9, with 7 nucleotides matching TRBD1. V was clipped by 5 bases and J by 4 bases; unmatched bases: 5. The germline V gene encodes CDR1 SEHNR and CDR2 FQNEAQ (reference sequence). The CDR3 consists of 14 residues. The DNA of the CDR3 is TGTGCCAGCAGCGGACAGGAAAAAGGAAACACCATATATTTT. This encodes CASSGQEKGNTIYF.

The table lists this clonotype with many counts. This rearrangement joins TRBV6-6 to TRBJ2-5, with 8 bases aligning to TRBD2. The CDR3 has 16 residues. Trimming cost V 2 bases and J 2 bases; bases outside gene matches: 7. The germline gives CDR1 MNHNY, CDR2 SVGAGI (reference sequence). Here the CDR3 reads CASSYDERGRQETQYF. The CDR3 DNA sequence: TGTGCCAGCAGTTACGACGAGCGGGGGCGACAAGAGACCCAGTACTTC.

With regard to this clonotype: Sequence at one end of the junction differs from germline and may be a read error. The rearrangement links TRBV19 to TRBJ2-3; 14 positions agree with TRBD2. The germline gives CDR1 LNHDA, CDR2 SQIVND (reference sequence). CDR3 size: 17 residues. CDR3 DNA: TGTGCCAGCAGTAGGACTAGCGGGAGGAGGGGCACAGATACGCAGTATTTT. Protein: CASSRTSGRRGTDTQYF.

Ten or more counts support this clonotype. CDR3 coding DNA: TGTGCCAGCAGCACACAGGGGATTGTAGGAAACACCATATATTTT. This codes for CASSTQGIVGNTIYF. This chain links TRBV12-3 or TRBV12-4 with TRBJ1-3, with TRBD1 identical over 7 bases. The ends lost 6 bases at V and 4 bases at J; junction bases unmatched: 9. The CDR3 runs to 15 residues.

This clonotype was found many times. The rearrangement uses TRBV27 and TRBJ2-1, with 8 positions matching TRBD1. This CDR3 region has 15 residues. Germline CDR1 and CDR2: MNHEY and SMNVEV (reference sequence). The trim removed 7 bases at V and 2 bases at J, leaving 7 bases unmatched. This CDR3 is CASIPDREAYNEQFF. DNA for the CDR3: TGTGCCAGCATCCCGGACAGGGAAGCCTACAATGAGCAGTTCTTC.

There are many counts of this clonotype. The chain couples TRBV28 to TRBJ2-7; 8 bases are shared with TRBD1. Trimming cost V 5 bases and J 4 bases; bases outside gene matches: 7. The CDR3 sequence is 14 residues long. The germline V gene encodes CDR1 MDHEN and CDR2 SYDVKM. The CDR3 DNA follows: TGTGCCAGCAGTCGAACGGACAGGGATTACGAGCAGTACTTC. Translated: CASSRTDRDYEQYF.

As to this clonotype: This sequence may be a read error, since a much larger clone differs from it by one base. The V and J genes are TRBV27 and TRBJ2-1; TRBD1 or TRBD2 may be the D gene (5 bases each). The germline CDR1 and CDR2 sequences are MNHEY and SMNVEV (reference sequence). The V end was cut by 7 bases, the J end by 0 bases, with 13 bases between. The CDR3 is made up of 15 amino acids. This CDR3 is CASTWDGTSYNEQFF. CDR3 bases: TGTGCCAGCACTTGGGACGGAACCTCCTACAATGAGCAGTTCTTC.

This clonotype was observed at least ten times. This chain links TRBV20-1 with TRBJ1-2; 10 bases are shared with TRBD1. The CDR3 sequence is 13 residues long. Trimming removed 2 bases from V and 6 bases from J; junction bases left unmatched: 3. Germline assignment: CDR1 DFQATT and CDR2 SNEGSKA (reference sequence). The CDR3 here is CSARRQGADGYTF. The DNA of the CDR3 is TGCAGTGCTAGACGACAGGGGGCGGATGGCTACACCTTC.

A few counts support this clonotype. The chain links TRBV7-2 to TRBJ1-2, with D unclear. Trimming pared 7 bases from V and 3 bases from J, leaving 12 bases between. Germline V lookup: CDR1 SGHTA, CDR2 FQGNSA. This CDR3 comprises 13 residues. Here the CDR3 DNA reads TGTGCCAGCACCCAAGGGAACCACTATGGCTACACCTTC. This translates into CASTQGNHYGYTF.